This TCR beta chain was documented in a study of T cell responses to AZD1222 COVID-19 vaccine. Sequencing was performed with immunoSEQ multiplex PCR; in TCRdb, only in-frame clones are kept and a portion is missing. The sample includes 200,000 or so clones, 94% of them seen just once. On this clone: The same CDR3 is also encoded by other DNA sequences in this sample.

The CDR3 sequence is 15 residues long. The V end was cut by 3 bases, the J end by 0 bases, with 12 bases between. Germline CDR1 is GTSNPN and CDR2 is SVGIG (reference sequence). The receptor's source is an adult in good health. The chain links TRBV30 to TRBJ1-3; D may be TRBD1 (5 bases). The sequences come from peripheral blood, collected on day 0 of AZD1222 vaccination. CDR3 in DNA: TGTGCCTGGAGCCGGGACTCTGGCTCTGGAAACACCATATATTTT. It is translated as CAWSRDSGSGNTIYF. Looking up the rest from reference TRBV30 and TRBJ1-3 gives the full variable domain: SQTIHQWPATLVQPVGSPLSLECTVEGTSNPNLYWYRQAAGRGLQLLFYSVGIGQISSEVPQNLSASRPQDRQFILSSKKLLLSDSGFYLCAWSRDSGSGNTIYFGEGSWLTVV.